This T cell receptor (beta chain) originates from a study of T-cell reconstitution after alpha-beta-depleted transplantation in children. The CDR3 runs 15 residues. The V end was cut by 5 bases, the J end by 1 base, with 11 bases between. Germline assignment: CDR1 SGHVS and CDR2 FNYEAQ. This clonotype has ten or more counts. The authors prepared the TCRbeta library with unique molecular identifiers. Using its own MiXCR run on the PCR reads, TCRdb lists one record per CDR3 protein. The repertoire holds 200,000 or so distinct CDR3 sequences, with 6.3% as singletons. The chain is built from TRBV7-6 and TRBJ2-2, with D unresolved. The sequence came from a girl under three years old with combined immunodeficiency, due to receive a stem cell transplant. Sequencing was performed on PBMCs, taken before TCRalphabeta/CD19-depleted stem cell transplant. In DNA, the CDR3 is TGTGCCAGCAGCCAGAGGCGGCTGAACACCGGGGAGCTGTTTTTT. This sequence encodes CASSQRRLNTGELFF.